A selection of T cell receptor beta chains follows, all from one sample in a study of T-cell reconstitution after alpha-beta-depleted transplantation in children. TCRdb reprocessed the PCR reads with MiXCR, giving one entry per CDR3 protein. Of some 840,000 distinct CDR3 sequences listed, around 15% are singletons. This specimen was PBMCs, mostly from graft donor cells, taken 360 days after TCRalphabeta/CD19-depleted stem cell transplant. These receptors all stem from a male patient aged 10-17 years who had a stem cell transplant for acute lymphoblastic leukemia, so the T cells may come from the graft donor. The CDR3 runs from the conserved cysteine through the conserved F or W. Each record gives: V gene, D gene, clone size, CDR3 length, J gene, CDR3 DNA, CDR3 protein. D genes are given only for firm matches. A row's size may be missing; if present it is once, few, many or a size class.

v_gene: TRBV7-2; d_gene: NA; abundance: few; len: 16; j_gene: TRBJ2-7; CDR3nt: TGTGCCAGCAGCCATCAAGTGGGCAGACAAGCCTACGAGCAGTACTTC; CDR3aa: CASSHQVGRQAYEQYF
v_gene: TRBV6-1; d_gene: NA; abundance: NA; len: 15; j_gene: TRBJ2-6; CDR3nt: TGTGCCAGCAGCCCCCTTACCTCTGGGGCCAACGTCCTGACTTTC; CDR3aa: CASSPLTSGANVLTF
v_gene: TRBV19; d_gene: NA; abundance: NA; len: 15; j_gene: TRBJ1-1; CDR3nt: TGTGCCAGTAGTCCCGACAGGACTGAGAACACTGAAGCTTTCTTT; CDR3aa: CASSPDRTENTEAFF
v_gene: TRBV12-3/TRBV12-4; d_gene: TRBD2; abundance: NA; len: 12; j_gene: TRBJ2-7; CDR3nt: TGTGCCAGCTGTAGCGGGAGCTACGAGCAGTACTTC; CDR3aa: CASCSGSYEQYF
v_gene: TRBV5-1; d_gene: NA; abundance: NA; len: 16; j_gene: TRBJ2-3; CDR3nt: TGCGCCAGCAGCTTGGGCGGGTCTCGGGGCACAGATACGCAGTATTTT; CDR3aa: CASSLGGSRGTDTQYF
v_gene: TRBV3-1; d_gene: TRBD1; abundance: NA; len: 15; j_gene: TRBJ1-5; CDR3nt: TGTGCCAGCAGCCAAGACTCCACAGGGGGACAGCCCCAGCATTTT; CDR3aa: CASSQDSTGGQPQHF
v_gene: TRBV12-3/TRBV12-4; d_gene: TRBD2; abundance: NA; len: 15; j_gene: TRBJ2-2; CDR3nt: TGTGCCAGCAACGGACTAGCGGGAGTTGCCGGGGAGCTGTTTTTT; CDR3aa: CASNGLAGVAGELFF
v_gene: TRBV12-3/TRBV12-4; d_gene: TRBD2; abundance: NA; len: 15; j_gene: TRBJ2-1; CDR3nt: TGTGCCAGCACCGCGGAGCGGGAGGTTCACAATGAGCAGTTCTTC; CDR3aa: CASTAEREVHNEQFF
v_gene: TRBV4-1; d_gene: NA; abundance: few; len: 16; j_gene: TRBJ2-7; CDR3nt: TGCGCCAGCAGCCAAGATTCCCTCCGGTACTCCTACGAGCAGTACTTC; CDR3aa: CASSQDSLRYSYEQYF
v_gene: TRBV7-2; d_gene: NA; abundance: few; len: 16; j_gene: TRBJ2-1; CDR3nt: TGTGCCAGCAGCTTAGTGGGGGGACCACTCTACAATGAGCAGTTCTTC; CDR3aa: CASSLVGGPLYNEQFF
v_gene: TRBV4-1; d_gene: TRBD2; abundance: NA; len: 16; j_gene: TRBJ2-5; CDR3nt: TGCGCCAGCAGCCAAGTCCCTAGCGGGAGGGGAAAGACCCAGTACTTC; CDR3aa: CASSQVPSGRGKTQYF
v_gene: TRBV5-1; d_gene: TRBD2; abundance: few; len: 17; j_gene: TRBJ2-3; CDR3nt: TGCGCCAGCAGCTTTTCCTTGCGGGAGCAACGCACAGATACGCAGTATTTT; CDR3aa: CASSFSLREQRTDTQYF
v_gene: TRBV7-3; d_gene: NA; abundance: few; len: 15; j_gene: TRBJ2-2; CDR3nt: TGTGCCAGCAGCTCCACGGGACGAGGGACCGGGGAGCTGTTTTTT; CDR3aa: CASSSTGRGTGELFF
v_gene: TRBV4-1; d_gene: TRBD1; abundance: NA; len: 17; j_gene: TRBJ2-7; CDR3nt: TGCGCCAGCAGCCTTACCTGGGACAGCTCTCCCTCCTACGAGCAGTACTTC; CDR3aa: CASSLTWDSSPSYEQYF
v_gene: TRBV11-2; d_gene: TRBD2; abundance: many; len: 13; j_gene: TRBJ2-1; CDR3nt: TGTGCCAGCAGCTCTCGTAGCGGGAATGAGCAGTTCTTC; CDR3aa: CASSSRSGNEQFF